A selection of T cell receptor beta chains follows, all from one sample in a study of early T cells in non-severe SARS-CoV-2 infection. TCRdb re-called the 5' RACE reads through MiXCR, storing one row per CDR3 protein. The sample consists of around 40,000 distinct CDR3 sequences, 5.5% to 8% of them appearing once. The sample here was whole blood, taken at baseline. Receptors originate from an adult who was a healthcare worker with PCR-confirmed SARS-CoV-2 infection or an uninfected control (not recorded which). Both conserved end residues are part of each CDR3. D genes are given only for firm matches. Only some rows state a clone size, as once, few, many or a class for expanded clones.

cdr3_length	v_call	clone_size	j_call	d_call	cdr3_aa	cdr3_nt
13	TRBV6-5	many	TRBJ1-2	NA	CASSQGSSNGYTF	TGTGCCAGCAGTCAGGGGAGTTCCAACGGCTACACCTTC
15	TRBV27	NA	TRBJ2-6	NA	CASSRGEAGANVLTF	TGTGCCAGCAGCCGAGGAGAAGCTGGGGCCAACGTCCTGACTTTC
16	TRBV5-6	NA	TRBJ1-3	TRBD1	CASSWRETGGLNTIYF	TGTGCCAGCAGCTGGAGGGAGACAGGGGGCTTGAACACCATATATTTT
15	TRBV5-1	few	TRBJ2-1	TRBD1	CASSSRQGAYNEQFF	TGCGCCAGCAGCTCCAGACAGGGGGCCTACAATGAGCAGTTCTTC
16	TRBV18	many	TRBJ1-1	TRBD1	CASSRNAGTGNTEAFF	TGTGCCAGCTCACGAAATGCCGGGACAGGGAACACTGAAGCTTTCTTT
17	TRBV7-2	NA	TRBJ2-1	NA	CASSLRLSGFRGNEQFF	TGTGCCAGCAGCTTAAGGTTGTCGGGATTTAGAGGCAATGAGCAGTTCTTC
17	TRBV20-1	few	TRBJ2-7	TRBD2	CSARDLRLAGGLYEQYF	TGCAGTGCTAGAGATCTTCGACTAGCGGGAGGCCTCTACGAGCAGTACTTC
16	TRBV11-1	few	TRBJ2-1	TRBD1	CASSFRSRDRGNEQFF	TGTGCCAGCAGCTTCAGGTCCCGGGACAGGGGGAATGAGCAGTTCTTC
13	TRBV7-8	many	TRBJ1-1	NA	CASTYKANTEAFF	TGTGCCAGCACCTACAAGGCTAACACTGAAGCTTTCTTT
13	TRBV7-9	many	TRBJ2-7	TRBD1	CASSSDRVHEQYF	TGTGCCAGCAGCTCGGACAGGGTCCACGAGCAGTACTTC
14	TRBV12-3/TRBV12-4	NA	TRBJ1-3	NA	CASSFNPSRNTIYF	TGTGCCAGCAGTTTCAATCCCTCTAGAAACACCATATATTTT
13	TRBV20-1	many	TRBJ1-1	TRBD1	CSAPEGARTEAFF	TGCAGTGCCCCCGAGGGGGCGAGGACTGAAGCTTTCTTT
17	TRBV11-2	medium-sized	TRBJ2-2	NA	CASSLDRFTSRTGELFF	TGTGCCAGCAGCTTAGATCGTTTCACTAGCAGGACCGGGGAGCTGTTTTTT
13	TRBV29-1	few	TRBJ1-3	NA	CSVEKGTGNTIYF	TGCAGCGTTGAAAAAGGGACGGGAAACACCATATATTTT